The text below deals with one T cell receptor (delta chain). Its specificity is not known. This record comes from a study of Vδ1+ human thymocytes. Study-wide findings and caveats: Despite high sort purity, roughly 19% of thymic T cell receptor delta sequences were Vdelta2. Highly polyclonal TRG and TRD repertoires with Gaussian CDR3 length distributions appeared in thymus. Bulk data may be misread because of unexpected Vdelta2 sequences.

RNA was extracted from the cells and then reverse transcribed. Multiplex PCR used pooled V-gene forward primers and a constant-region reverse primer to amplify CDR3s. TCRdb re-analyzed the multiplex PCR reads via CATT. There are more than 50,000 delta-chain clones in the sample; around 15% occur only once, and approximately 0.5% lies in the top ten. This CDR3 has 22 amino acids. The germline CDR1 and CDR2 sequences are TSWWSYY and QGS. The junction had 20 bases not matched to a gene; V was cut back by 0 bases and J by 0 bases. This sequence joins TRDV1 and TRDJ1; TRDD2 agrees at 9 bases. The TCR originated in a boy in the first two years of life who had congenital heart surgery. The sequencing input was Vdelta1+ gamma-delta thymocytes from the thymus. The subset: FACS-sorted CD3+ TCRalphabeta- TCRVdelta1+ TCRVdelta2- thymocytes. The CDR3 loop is CALGELPPSYVVGIPYTDKLIF. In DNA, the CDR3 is TGTGCTCTTGGGGAACTCCCCCCTTCCTACGTTGTGGGGATCCCGTACACCGATAAACTCATCTTT.